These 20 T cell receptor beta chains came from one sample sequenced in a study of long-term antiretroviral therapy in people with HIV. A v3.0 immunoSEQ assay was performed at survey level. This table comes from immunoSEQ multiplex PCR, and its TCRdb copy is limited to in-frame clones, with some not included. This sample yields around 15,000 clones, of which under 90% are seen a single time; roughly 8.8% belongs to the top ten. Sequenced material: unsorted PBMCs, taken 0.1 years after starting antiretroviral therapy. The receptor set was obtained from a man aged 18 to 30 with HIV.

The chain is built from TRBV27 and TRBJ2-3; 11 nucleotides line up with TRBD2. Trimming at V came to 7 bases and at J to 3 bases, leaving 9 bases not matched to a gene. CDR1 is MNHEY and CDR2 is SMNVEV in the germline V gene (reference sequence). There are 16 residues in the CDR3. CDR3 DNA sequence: TGTGCCAGCACCCCACTAGCGGGGGCCTTTACAGATACGCAGTATTTT. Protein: CASTPLAGAFTDTQYF.

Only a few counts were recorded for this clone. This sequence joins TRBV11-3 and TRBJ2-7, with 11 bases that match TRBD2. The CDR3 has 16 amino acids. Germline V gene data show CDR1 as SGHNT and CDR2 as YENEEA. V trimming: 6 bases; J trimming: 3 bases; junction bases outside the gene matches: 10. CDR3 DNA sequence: TGTGCCAGCAGAATACCCCGACTAGCGGGGTTCTACGAGCAGTACTTC. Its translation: CASRIPRLAGFYEQYF.

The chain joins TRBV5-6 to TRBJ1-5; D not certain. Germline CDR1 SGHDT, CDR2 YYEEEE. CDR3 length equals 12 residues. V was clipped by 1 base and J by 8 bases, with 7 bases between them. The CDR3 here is CASSLNGEPQHF. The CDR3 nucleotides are TGTGCCAGCAGCTTGAACGGGGAGCCCCAGCATTTT.

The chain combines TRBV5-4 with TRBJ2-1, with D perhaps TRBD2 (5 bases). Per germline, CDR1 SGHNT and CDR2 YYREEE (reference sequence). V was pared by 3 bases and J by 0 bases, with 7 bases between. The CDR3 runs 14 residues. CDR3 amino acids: CASSSGSSYNEQFF. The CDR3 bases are TGTGCCAGCAGCTCGGGGAGCTCCTACAATGAGCAGTTCTTC.

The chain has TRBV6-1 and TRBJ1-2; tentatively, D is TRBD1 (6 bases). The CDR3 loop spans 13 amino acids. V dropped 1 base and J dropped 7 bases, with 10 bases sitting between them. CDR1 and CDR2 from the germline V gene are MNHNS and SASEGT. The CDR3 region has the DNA TGTGCCAGCAGTGAAGGGACAGCGTTTGGCTACACCTTC. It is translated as CASSEGTAFGYTF.

The CDR3 region has the DNA TGTGCCAGTAGTATAGATGGGGAAGAGACCCAGTACTTC. Protein sequence: CASSIDGEETQYF. The chain carries TRBV19 and TRBJ2-5; D gene uncertain. The ends were cut back, 0 bases at V and 3 bases at J, with 5 bases in the middle. Per germline, CDR1 LNHDA and CDR2 SQIVND (reference sequence). This CDR3 spans 13 amino acids.

The CDR3 protein is CASSPSVGRDYSYEQYF. In nucleotides, the CDR3 is TGTGCCAGCAGCCCATCCGTAGGTCGGGACTACTCCTACGAGCAGTACTTC. The chain carries TRBV7-8 and TRBJ2-7; TRBD2 agrees at 7 bases. CDR1 SGHVS and CDR2 FQNEAQ come from the germline V gene. This CDR3 region has 17 residues. V dropped 5 bases and J dropped 0; count of bases not matched to a gene: 13.

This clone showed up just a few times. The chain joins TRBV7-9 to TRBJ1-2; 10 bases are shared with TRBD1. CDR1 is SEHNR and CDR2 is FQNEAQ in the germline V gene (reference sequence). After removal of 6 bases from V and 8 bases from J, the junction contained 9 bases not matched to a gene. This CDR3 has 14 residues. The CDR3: CASSYGTGAQGYTF. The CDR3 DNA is TGTGCCAGCAGTTACGGGACAGGGGCGCAAGGCTACACCTTC.

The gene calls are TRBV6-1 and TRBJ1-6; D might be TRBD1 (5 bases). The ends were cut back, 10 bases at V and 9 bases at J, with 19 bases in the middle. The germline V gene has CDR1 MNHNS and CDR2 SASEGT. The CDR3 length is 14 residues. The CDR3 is CATNTGGMSSPLHF. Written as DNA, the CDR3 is TGTGCCACTAATACGGGGGGGATGAGTTCACCCCTCCACTTT.

CDR3 sequence reads: CASSPSGAGYTF. The CDR3 DNA sequence: TGTGCCAGCAGCCCCTCCGGGGCTGGCTACACCTTC. The chain combines TRBV7-3 with TRBJ1-2, with D possibly TRBD1 on 5 matching bases. The V end lost 5 bases, the J end lost 7 bases, and 11 bases lay between the germline ends. The CDR3 has 12 amino acids. CDR1 and CDR2 from the germline V gene are SGHTA and FQGTGA.

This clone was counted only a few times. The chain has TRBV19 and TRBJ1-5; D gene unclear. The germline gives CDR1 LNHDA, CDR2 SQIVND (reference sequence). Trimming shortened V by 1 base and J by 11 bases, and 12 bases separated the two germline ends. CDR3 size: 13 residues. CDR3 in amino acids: CASSIAQFLAQHF. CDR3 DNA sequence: TGTGCCAGTAGTATAGCTCAGTTTCTAGCCCAGCATTTT.

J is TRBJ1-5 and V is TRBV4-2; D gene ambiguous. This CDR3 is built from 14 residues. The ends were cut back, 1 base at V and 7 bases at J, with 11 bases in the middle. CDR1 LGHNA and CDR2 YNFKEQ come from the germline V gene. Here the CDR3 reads CASSQVGSEQPQHF. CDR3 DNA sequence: TGTGCCAGCAGCCAAGTAGGGTCGGAGCAGCCCCAGCATTTT.

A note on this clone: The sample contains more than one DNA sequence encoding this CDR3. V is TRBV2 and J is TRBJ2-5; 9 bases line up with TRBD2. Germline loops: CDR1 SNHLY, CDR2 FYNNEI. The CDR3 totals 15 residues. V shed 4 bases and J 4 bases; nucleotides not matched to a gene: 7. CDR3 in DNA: TGTGCCAGCAGTGGGGGCGGGGGGGCCGGAGAGACCCAGTACTTC. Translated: CASSGGGGAGETQYF.

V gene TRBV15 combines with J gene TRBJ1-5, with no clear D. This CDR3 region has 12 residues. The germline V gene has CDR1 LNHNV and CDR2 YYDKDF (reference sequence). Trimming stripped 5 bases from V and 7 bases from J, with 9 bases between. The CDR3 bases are TGTGCCACCAGCTTCGGCGAACAGCCCCAGCATTTT. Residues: CATSFGEQPQHF.

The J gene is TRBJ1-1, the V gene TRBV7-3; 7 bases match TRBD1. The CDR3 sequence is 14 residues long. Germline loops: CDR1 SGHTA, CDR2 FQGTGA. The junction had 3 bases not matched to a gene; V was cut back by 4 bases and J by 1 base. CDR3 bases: TGTGCCAGCAGCTCCGCAGGGGGGAACACTGAAGCTTTCTTT. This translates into CASSSAGGNTEAFF.

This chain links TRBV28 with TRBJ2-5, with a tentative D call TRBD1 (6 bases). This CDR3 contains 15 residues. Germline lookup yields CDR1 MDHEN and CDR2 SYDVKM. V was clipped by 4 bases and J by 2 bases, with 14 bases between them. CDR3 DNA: TGTGCCAGCAGTTCCAACCAGGGGCGACAAGAGACCCAGTACTTC. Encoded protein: CASSSNQGRQETQYF. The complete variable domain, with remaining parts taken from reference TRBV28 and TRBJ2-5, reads DVKVTQSSRYLVKRTGEKVFLECVQDMDHENMFWYRQDPGLGLRLIYFSYDVKMKEKGDIPEGYSVSREKKERFSLILESASTNQTSMYLCASSSNQGRQETQYFGPGTRLLVL.

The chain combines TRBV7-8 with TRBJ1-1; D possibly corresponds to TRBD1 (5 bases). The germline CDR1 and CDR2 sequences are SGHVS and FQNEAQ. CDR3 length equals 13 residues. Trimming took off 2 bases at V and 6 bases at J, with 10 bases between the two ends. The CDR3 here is CASSLYRGAEAFF. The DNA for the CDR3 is TGTGCCAGCAGCTTATACCGAGGGGCTGAAGCTTTCTTT.

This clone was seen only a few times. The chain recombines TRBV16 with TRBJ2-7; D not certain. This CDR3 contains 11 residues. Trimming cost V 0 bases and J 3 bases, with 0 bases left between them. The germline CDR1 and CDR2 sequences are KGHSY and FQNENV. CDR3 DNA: TGTGCCAGCAGCCAATCCTACGAGCAGTACTTC. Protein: CASSQSYEQYF.

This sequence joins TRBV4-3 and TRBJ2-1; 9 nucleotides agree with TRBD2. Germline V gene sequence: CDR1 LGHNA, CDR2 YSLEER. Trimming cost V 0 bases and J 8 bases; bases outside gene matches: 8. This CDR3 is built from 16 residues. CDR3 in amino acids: CASSQDPSGRMYEQFF. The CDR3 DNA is TGCGCCAGCAGCCAAGATCCAAGCGGGAGGATGTATGAGCAGTTCTTC.

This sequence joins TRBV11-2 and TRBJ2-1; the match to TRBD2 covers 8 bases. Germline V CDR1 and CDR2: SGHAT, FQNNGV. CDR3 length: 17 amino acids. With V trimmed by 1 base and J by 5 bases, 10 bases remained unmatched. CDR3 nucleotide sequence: TGTGCCAGCAGCTTAGCCCCGGGAGCGGGAGAGAACAATGAGCAGTTCTTC. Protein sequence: CASSLAPGAGENNEQFF.